This note documents a single TCR beta chain sequence. Its antigen is currently unknown. Preparation of the TCRbeta library involved a method that used unique molecular identifiers. TCRdb re-analysed the PCR reads in MiXCR, keeping a single row per CDR3 protein. The sample has some 110,000 distinct CDR3 sequences, around 10% seen once. The data belong to a study of T-cell reconstitution after alpha-beta-depleted transplantation in children. Study-level findings and limits: Expanded clones from the graft, numbering several hundred, reportedly supplied alpha-beta T cells about two months after transplant. Counts and diversity of T cells one year after transplant came mostly from newly produced T cells. Some patients' high day-60 TCRbeta diversity was attributed to recipient cells surviving conditioning.

Trimming removed 0 bases from V and 0 bases from J, with 6 bases in between. The CDR3 loop spans 15 amino acids. Germline V CDR1 and CDR2: LNHNV, YYDKDF (reference sequence). Sample: PBMCs, taken before TCRalphabeta/CD19-depleted stem cell transplant. This TCR was recovered from a boy aged 2 to 10 with acute lymphoblastic leukemia, due to receive a stem cell transplant. J is TRBJ2-4 and V is TRBV15, with D maybe TRBD2 (5 bases). The CDR3 sequence: CATSREAGAKNIQYF. As DNA, the CDR3 is TGTGCCACCAGCAGAGAGGCGGGAGCCAAAAACATTCAGTACTTC.